The 27 T cell receptor beta chains presented below share a single source sample, sequenced in a study of T cells in Graves' hyperthyroidism and ophthalmopathy. TCR beta CDR3 region amplification was performed from RNA transcripts. The TCR CDR3 was amplified in a first-round RT-PCR using the HTBI primer set. In TCRdb, the multiplex PCR reads were re-called with MiXCR into one record per CDR3 protein. The table includes 800,000 or so distinct CDR3 sequences, roughly 37% detected once. Sequenced material: blood. Receptor source: a young man with Graves' hyperthyroidism.

This sequence joins TRBV20-1 and TRBJ2-7; 10 bases fit TRBD1. The CDR3 covers 14 residues. The junction had 6 bases not matched to a gene; V was cut back by 1 base and J by 6 bases. The germline V gene encodes CDR1 DFQATT and CDR2 SNEGSKA (reference sequence). In nucleotides, the CDR3 is TGCAGTGCTAGAGCCGGGACAGGGGTGACCGAGCAGTACTTC. Translated, it gives CSARAGTGVTEQYF.

This clonotype was counted only a few times. The genes are TRBV5-1 and TRBJ1-6; D not certain. CDR1 is SGHRS and CDR2 is YFSETQ in the germline V gene. The ends were cut back, 0 bases at V and 0 bases at J, with 13 bases in the middle. The CDR3 runs 18 residues. CDR3 residues: CASSLELLKSSYNSPLHF. The DNA of the CDR3 is TGCGCCAGCAGCTTGGAACTCCTGAAGAGCTCCTATAATTCACCCCTCCACTTT.

As concerns this clonotype: An end of the junction differs from the germline gene, which may be a read error. The rearrangement uses TRBV7-9 and TRBJ2-7, with D hard to call. CDR1 is SEHNR, CDR2 FQNEAQ, per germline (reference sequence). The CDR3 has 15 residues. The chain's CDR3 is CSSSHQAKGIYEQYF. CDR3 nucleotide sequence: TGTTCCAGCAGCCACCAGGCCAAGGGAATCTACGAGCAGTACTTC.

This clonotype was seen a single time. DNA of the CDR3: TGCAGTGCTAGACCGGGGGTGGGCTACACCTTC. Protein: CSARPGVGYTF. This chain joins TRBV20-1 and TRBJ1-2, with D perhaps TRBD1 (5 bases). This CDR3 comprises 11 residues. The germline CDR1 and CDR2 sequences are DFQATT and SNEGSKA (reference sequence). V was pared by 2 bases and J by 8 bases, with 9 bases between.

Remarks on this clonotype: At one end the junction does not follow the germline gene, possibly because of a read error. The V and J genes are TRBV9 and TRBJ2-5, with TRBD2 as a possible D gene (5 bases). This CDR3 comprises 16 residues. CDR1 is SGDLS and CDR2 is YYNGEE in the germline V gene. CDR3 region: CASSTPFSETLPTRYF. Here the CDR3 DNA reads TGTGCCAGCAGTACCCCTTTTAGCGAGACCCTCCCAACCCGGTACTTC.

In regard to this clonotype: This may be a read error: a much more frequent sequence differs by one nucleotide. The genes are TRBV19 and TRBJ1-3, with D perhaps matching TRBD1 (6 bases). The V gene lost 7 bases and the J gene lost 0 bases, with 10 bases spanning the gap. Germline V gene sequence: CDR1 LNHDA, CDR2 SQIVND (reference sequence). This CDR3 is 14 amino acids long. The CDR3 here is CASTRQASGNTIYF. Written as DNA, the CDR3 is TGTGCCAGTACCAGACAGGCCTCTGGAAACACCATATATTTT. The whole variable domain, remainder taken from reference TRBV19 and TRBJ1-3, is DGGITQSPKYLFRKEGQNVTLSCEQNLNHDAMYWYRQDPGQGLRLIYYSQIVNDFQKGDIAEGYSVSREKKESFPLTVTSAQKNPTAFYLCASTRQASGNTIYFGEGSWLTVV.

Only a few counts were recorded for this clonotype. The chain employs TRBV5-1 and TRBJ2-7; 8 positions agree with TRBD1. V lost 3 bases and J lost 6; bases outside the gene matches: 8. Germline V lookup: CDR1 SGHRS, CDR2 YFSETQ. The CDR3 is made up of 14 amino acids. CDR3: CASSWAGQGGEQYF. The CDR3 DNA is TGCGCCAGCAGCTGGGCTGGACAGGGAGGCGAGCAGTACTTC.

The chain recombines TRBV14 with TRBJ1-3; D is uncertain. Germline CDR1 SGHDN, CDR2 FVKESK. There are 13 residues in the CDR3. V lost 1 base and J lost 4, with 5 bases in between. The CDR3 sequence: CASSQGMGNTIYF. The CDR3 nucleotides read TGTGCCAGCAGCCAAGGGATGGGAAACACCATATATTTT.

The chain recombines TRBV10-3 with TRBJ1-6; the D is unclear. The CDR3 runs to 13 residues. With 10 bases removed from V and 5 bases from J, the gap between germline ends came to 12 bases. The germline CDR1 and CDR2 sequences are ENHRY and SYGVKD. CDR3 sequence: CASGDRDNSPLHF. The CDR3 DNA reads TGTGCCAGCGGGGATAGGGATAATTCACCCCTCCACTTT.

Regarding this clonotype: A read error may produce the germline difference seen at one junction end. This chain uses TRBV5-1 with TRBJ1-3; D possibly corresponds to TRBD1 (6 bases). The CDR3 covers 15 residues. Germline CDR1 reads SGHRS; CDR2 reads YFSETQ. CDR3 region: CASSNSGAGGNTIYF. In DNA, the CDR3 is TGTGCCAGCAGCAACTCAGGGGCGGGTGGAAACACCATATATTTT. Using reference TRBV5-1 and TRBJ1-3 for the parts outside the CDR3, the full variable domain is KAGVTQTPRYLIKTRGQQVTLSCSPISGHRSVSWYQQTPGQGLQFLFEYFSETQRNKGNFPGRFSGRQFSNSRSEMNVSTLELGDSALYLCASSNSGAGGNTIYFGEGSWLTVV.

The rearrangement uses TRBV7-9 and TRBJ1-4; D uncertain. V gave up 3 bases and J gave up 4 bases, with 9 bases separating them. This CDR3 comprises 14 residues. Germline-derived CDR1 and CDR2 are SEHNR and FQNEAQ (reference sequence). The DNA for the CDR3 is TGTGCCAGCAGCTTGCGTCGGAATAATGAAAAACTGTTTTTT. Its translation: CASSLRRNNEKLFF.

This clonotype turned up a few times. The chain employs TRBV14 and TRBJ1-4; maybe TRBD1 (6 bases). The CDR3 runs 16 residues. The germline gives CDR1 SGHDN, CDR2 FVKESK. V lost 1 base, J lost 11 bases, and 20 bases lay in between. The CDR3 bases are TGTGCCAGCAGCCAAGGAACAGGGATCAGTCGAGGGAAACTGTTTTTT. Residues: CASSQGTGISRGKLFF.

The table lists this clonotype with many counts. The gene calls are TRBV5-1 and TRBJ1-1, with a possible D match to TRBD1 (5 bases). Trimming shortened V by 4 bases and J by 3 bases, and 16 bases separated the two germline ends. This CDR3 has 15 residues. CDR1 is SGHRS, CDR2 YFSETQ, per germline. The CDR3 is CASSGTGIRDTEAFF. DNA for the CDR3: TGCGCCAGCAGCGGCACAGGAATAAGGGACACTGAAGCTTTCTTT.

Points on this clonotype: A clone one base away is much larger, so this may be a read error. The rearrangement joins TRBV10-3 to TRBJ2-7; perhaps TRBD1 as D (6 bases). V gave up 2 bases and J gave up 3 bases, with 8 bases separating them. CDR1 is ENHRY, CDR2 SYGVKD, per germline. The CDR3 is 13 amino acids. Written as DNA, the CDR3 is TGTGCCATCAGTGAGGGACAGCACTACGAGCAGTACTTC. This gives the protein CAISEGQHYEQYF.

This clonotype has only a few counts. Being one base from a much bigger clone, this may be a read error. The chain combines TRBV7-2 with TRBJ1-5; D may be TRBD1 (5 bases). The germline CDR1 and CDR2 sequences are SGHTA and FQGNSA. V lost 1 base and J lost 3, with 7 bases in between. CDR3 size: 14 residues. The CDR3 coding sequence is TGTGCCAGCAGCTTAGGCAGGGACAATCAGCCCCAGCATTTT. As protein: CASSLGRDNQPQHF.

This clonotype was recorded at least ten times. The rearrangement links TRBV9 to TRBJ2-2; TRBD1 might be the D (6 bases). Trimming left V 0 bases short and J 2 bases short, with 8 bases between. Germline V gene sequence: CDR1 SGDLS, CDR2 YYNGEE. The CDR3 covers 15 residues. The DNA for the CDR3 is TGTGCCAGCAGCGTAGGGACAGTCAACACCGGGGAGCTGTTTTTT. Protein: CASSVGTVNTGELFF.

The chain recombines TRBV20-1 with TRBJ1-1; TRBD1 matches at 7 bases. V shed 2 bases and J 5 bases; nucleotides not matched to a gene: 14. This CDR3 has 16 amino acids. Germline V gene sequence: CDR1 DFQATT, CDR2 SNEGSKA (reference sequence). The chain's CDR3 is CSARRGLGRWETEAFF. CDR3 sequence (DNA): TGCAGTGCTAGAAGGGGGCTGGGAAGATGGGAAACTGAAGCTTTCTTT.

This clonotype was picked up many times. This chain links TRBV7-9 with TRBJ1-1; D may be TRBD1 (6 bases). Germline V gives CDR1 SEHNR, CDR2 FQNEAQ (reference sequence). Trimming removed 3 bases at V and 2 bases at J, with 10 bases between. The length of the CDR3 is 14 residues. CDR3 nucleotide sequence: TGTGCCAGCAGCTTGGACAGTAGAAACACTGAAGCTTTCTTT. Translated: CASSLDSRNTEAFF.

This clonotype was detected only a few times. This chain's CDR3 is CASSIDPYGPGEQYF. The CDR3 DNA reads TGTGCCAGTAGTATAGATCCATATGGGCCAGGCGAGCAGTACTTC. This sequence joins TRBV19 and TRBJ2-7; no clear D. The CDR3 is 15 residues long. V was pared by 0 bases and J by 6 bases, with 15 bases between. CDR1 is LNHDA, CDR2 SQIVND, per germline (reference sequence).

As to this clonotype: Possible read error: a much larger clone is one base away. A read error is likely, as this CDR3 ends without the conserved phenylalanine or tryptophan. V and J are TRBV12-3 or TRBV12-4 and TRBJ1-1; D not certain. The V end lost 3 bases, the J end lost 1 base, and 9 bases lay between the germline ends. The CDR3 is 14 amino acids. CDR3 sequence reads: CASSFLTANTEAFL. The CDR3 DNA follows: TGTGCCAGCAGTTTTCTAACAGCGAACACTGAAGCTTTCCTT.

Worth noting for this clonotype: The junction departs from the called germline gene at one end, perhaps through a read error. The J gene is TRBJ1-1, the V gene TRBV5-4; D is possibly TRBD1 (5 bases). Germline-derived CDR1 and CDR2 are SGHNT and YYREEE (reference sequence). CDR3 length: 13 residues. The CDR3 here is CATRDGKNTEAFF. The DNA for the CDR3 is TGCGCCACCCGGGACGGGAAGAACACTGAAGCTTTCTTT.

For this clonotype: One end of the junction varies from germline; a read error may be responsible. The rearrangement uses TRBV19 and TRBJ1-1, with D unresolved. Germline V gene lookup returns CDR1 LNHDA and CDR2 SQIVND (reference sequence). The CDR3 covers 15 residues. This chain's CDR3 is CAGSIVAAADTEAFF. CDR3 DNA sequence: TGTGCCGGTAGTATTGTGGCAGCTGCGGACACTGAAGCTTTCTTT. Full variable domain (outside the CDR3, taken from reference TRBV19 and TRBJ1-1): DGGITQSPKYLFRKEGQNVTLSCEQNLNHDAMYWYRQDPGQGLRLIYYSQIVNDFQKGDIAEGYSVSREKKESFPLTVTSAQKNPTAFYLCAGSIVAAADTEAFFGQGTRLTVV.

This clonotype has ten or more counts. The chain uses TRBV19 and TRBJ1-1; D gene uncertain. Trimming removed 7 bases from V and 0 bases from J, with 12 bases in between. This CDR3 has 14 amino acids. Germline V gene data show CDR1 as LNHDA and CDR2 as SQIVND (reference sequence). The CDR3 DNA is TGTGCCAGTACCTGGACTGCCATGAACACTGAAGCTTTCTTT. Protein sequence: CASTWTAMNTEAFF. The full variable domain, rest sourced from reference TRBV19 and TRBJ1-1, is DGGITQSPKYLFRKEGQNVTLSCEQNLNHDAMYWYRQDPGQGLRLIYYSQIVNDFQKGDIAEGYSVSREKKESFPLTVTSAQKNPTAFYLCASTWTAMNTEAFFGQGTRLTVV.

The chain uses TRBV7-9 and TRBJ1-6; D possibly corresponds to TRBD1 (5 bases). With 11 bases removed from V and 8 bases from J, the gap between germline ends came to 16 bases. Per the germline V gene, CDR1 is SEHNR and CDR2 is FQNEAQ (reference sequence). The CDR3 spans 13 residues. The CDR3: CAGRDLRDSPLHF. The CDR3 nucleotides read TGTGCCGGGCGGGACCTAAGAGATTCACCCCTCCACTTT.

The chain joins TRBV29-1 to TRBJ1-2; 8 bases are a match to TRBD1. The CDR3 runs to 16 residues. The germline V gene encodes CDR1 SQVTM and CDR2 ANQGSEA. The V and J ends lost 1 base and 7 bases, in that order; junction bases with no gene match: 14. This CDR3 is CSVEGPGDRSEVGYTF. The CDR3 DNA follows: TGCAGCGTTGAAGGCCCCGGGGACAGGTCAGAGGTTGGCTACACCTTC.

This clonotype was recorded many times. The rearrangement links TRBV25-1 to TRBJ1-1; D call uncertain. Germline lookup yields CDR1 MGHDK and CDR2 SYGVNS. The CDR3 has 15 residues. Between the trimmed V and J ends, which lost 3 bases and 1 base, there was a span of 12 bases. CDR3 residues: CASSESGFRNTEAFF. The CDR3 DNA follows: TGTGCCAGCAGTGAGTCCGGTTTCAGGAACACTGAAGCTTTCTTT.

This clonotype was observed many times. The chain carries TRBV11-2 and TRBJ1-1, with D possibly TRBD1 on 5 matching bases. Germline loops: CDR1 SGHAT, CDR2 FQNNGV. This CDR3 has 15 amino acids. The V gene lost 5 bases and the J gene lost 1 base, with 14 bases spanning the gap. The CDR3 DNA reads TGTGCCAGCAGCCCCTCGCCTGGGGCGAACACTGAAGCTTTCTTT. Its translation is CASSPSPGANTEAFF.